One sample yielded the 10 T cell receptor beta chains listed below, sequenced in a study of T cells in Graves' hyperthyroidism and ophthalmopathy. Amplified TCR beta CDR3 regions came from RNA transcripts. HTBI primers were used for first-round RT-PCR of the TCR CDR3. Each CDR3 protein gets one entry after TCRdb re-called the multiplex PCR reads with MiXCR. The sample has 350,000 to 450,000 distinct CDR3 sequences; about 15% are singletons. Sequenced material: blood. These receptors all stem from a woman aged 60 to 75 with Graves' hyperthyroidism.

This clonotype was observed many times. The rearrangement uses TRBV28 and TRBJ1-4, with unresolved D. The germline V gene has CDR1 MDHEN and CDR2 SYDVKM. This CDR3 has 13 amino acids. V lost 2 bases and J 7 bases, leaving 8 bases between the germline ends. CDR3 loop: CASSLEGSEKLFF. The CDR3 DNA is TGTGCCAGCAGTTTAGAGGGCAGTGAAAAACTGTTTTTT. Looking up the rest from reference TRBV28 and TRBJ1-4 gives the full variable domain: DVKVTQSSRYLVKRTGEKVFLECVQDMDHENMFWYRQDPGLGLRLIYFSYDVKMKEKGDIPEGYSVSREKKERFSLILESASTNQTSMYLCASSLEGSEKLFFGSGTQLSVL.

The rearrangement uses TRBV11-2 and TRBJ2-7, with D perhaps matching TRBD2 (6 bases). This CDR3 contains 15 residues. Germline-derived CDR1 and CDR2 are SGHAT and FQNNGV. V was cut by 1 base and J by 6 bases, with 16 bases left in between. DNA of the CDR3: TGTGCCAGCAGCTTAGCGGTGCAAGCCGGGGGCGAGCAGTACTTC. Translating gives CASSLAVQAGGEQYF.

This clonotype was observed at least ten times. The gene calls are TRBV28 and TRBJ1-1; D is ambiguous. CDR3 length: 11 residues. V was cut by 3 bases and J by 4 bases, with 3 bases left in between. Germline V gives CDR1 MDHEN, CDR2 SYDVKM. CDR3 DNA: TGTGCCAGCAGTTTCCGCACTGAAGCTTTCTTT. Translation: CASSFRTEAFF.

The V and J genes are TRBV6-5 and TRBJ2-7, with TRBD1 matching 9 bases. The CDR3 length is 15 residues. The V segment lost 2 bases and the J segment 5 bases; nucleotides outside the gene matches: 7. CDR1 and CDR2 from the germline V gene are MNHEY and SVGAGI. CDR3 residues: CASSYPQGAIHEQYF. The CDR3 coding sequence is TGTGCCAGCAGTTACCCACAGGGGGCGATCCACGAGCAGTACTTC.

This clonotype has at least ten counts. As DNA, the CDR3 is TGTGCCACGCGCCCCCACACGGGGGGGGACGAGCAGTTCTTC. It yields the protein CATRPHTGGDEQFF. The V call is TRBV11-3, the J call TRBJ2-1; 8 nucleotides agree with TRBD2. Germline V gives CDR1 SGHNT, CDR2 YENEEA. This CDR3 has 14 residues. V was pared by 10 bases and J by 10 bases, with 15 bases of the junction left unmatched. Complete variable domain (other parts from reference TRBV11-3 and TRBJ2-1): EAGVVQSPRYKIIEKKQPVAFWCNPISGHNTLYWYLQNLGQGPELLIRYENEEAVDDSQLPKDRFSAERLKGVDSTLKIQPAELGDSAVYLCATRPHTGGDEQFFGPGTRLTVL.

This chain uses TRBV7-8 with TRBJ2-2; 7 nucleotides align to TRBD2. V was pared by 8 bases and J by 1 base, with 4 bases of the junction left unmatched. The germline V gene encodes CDR1 SGHVS and CDR2 FQNEAQ. The CDR3 has 14 residues. CDR3 residues: CASGWGGNTGELFF. The CDR3 DNA reads as TGTGCCAGCGGATGGGGGGGGAACACCGGGGAGCTGTTTTTT.

There are many counts of this clonotype. J is TRBJ2-5 and V is TRBV3-1; a weak D match, TRBD2 (6 bases). Germline V gene sequence: CDR1 LGHDT, CDR2 YNNKEL (reference sequence). The CDR3 totals 14 residues. The V gene lost 4 bases and the J gene lost 3 bases, with 12 bases spanning the gap. The CDR3 region is CASSPRGLEETQYF. CDR3 in DNA: TGTGCCAGCAGCCCTAGGGGACTGGAAGAGACCCAGTACTTC.

Ten or more counts support this clonotype. The chain carries TRBV5-5 and TRBJ1-2, with a weak D call TRBD1 (5 bases). Trimming pared 0 bases from V and 3 bases from J, leaving 6 bases between. The CDR3 runs to 13 residues. Germline V lookup: CDR1 SGHKS, CDR2 YYEKEE (reference sequence). Here the CDR3 DNA reads TGTGCCAGCAGCTTGGGGGGCGACTATGGCTACACCTTC. It translates to CASSLGGDYGYTF.

This clonotype has a count of ten or more. The chain couples TRBV7-3 to TRBJ2-1, with D perhaps given as TRBD1 or TRBD2 (6 bases each). The CDR3 covers 15 residues. Trimming took off 1 base at V and 2 bases at J, with 9 bases between the two ends. CDR1 and CDR2 (germline): SGHTA, FQGTGA. The CDR3 DNA reads TGTGCCAGCAGCTTAATGGGGGGCACCTACAATGAGCAGTTCTTC. This translates into CASSLMGGTYNEQFF.

This clonotype showed up many times. The V gene is TRBV2, the J gene TRBJ2-2; no definite D call. CDR3 length equals 14 residues. Germline V gene data show CDR1 as SNHLY and CDR2 as FYNNEI. The germline V and J ends were trimmed by 2 bases and 3 bases, with 7 bases remaining between them. CDR3 nucleotides: TGTGCCAGCAGTGAATTTAGAGACACCGGGGAGCTGTTTTTT. As protein: CASSEFRDTGELFF. Together with reference TRBV2 and TRBJ2-2, the CDR3 gives the full variable domain: EPEVTQTPSHQVTQMGQEVILRCVPISNHLYFYWYRQILGQKVEFLVSFYNNEISEKSEIFDDQFSVERPDGSNFTLKIRSTKLEDSAMYFCASSEFRDTGELFFGEGSRLTVL.